This is a list of T cell receptor beta chains from one sample in a study of beta chain features in type 1 diabetes. Generated by immunoSEQ multiplex PCR, the TCRdb table keeps only in-frame clones and is missing some. The sample shows 300,000 to 400,000 clones, around 7.6% of them seen only once. The sample consisted of central memory CD4+ T cells from blood. The receptors here all came from a woman between 18 and 30 years old in good health. Both conserved end residues are part of each CDR3. D genes are given only for firm matches. Clone size is not always given. Where it is, it says once, few, many or a class for expanded clones.

J	size	D	V	DNA	CDR3
TRBJ2-3	NA	NA	TRBV7-2	TGTGCCAGCAGCTTATTTGGGTCTACAGATACGCAGTATTTT	CASSLFGSTDTQYF
TRBJ1-1	NA	TRBD1	TRBV7-3	TGTGCCAGCAGCTCGGGACAGGGTAATACTGAAGCTTTCTTT	CASSSGQGNTEAFF
TRBJ2-1	NA	NA	TRBV6-6	TGTGCCAGCAGTAGGAGGTCCACAATCGACTACAATGAGCAGTTCTTC	CASSRRSTIDYNEQFF
TRBJ2-5	few	NA	TRBV5-1	TGCGCCAGCAGCTTCTCGACAGCAGAGACCCAGTACTTC	CASSFSTAETQYF
TRBJ1-1	few	NA	TRBV5-1	TGCGCCAGCAGCTTGGGCGTTAACACTGAAGCTTTCTTT	CASSLGVNTEAFF
TRBJ2-3	few	NA	TRBV7-8	TGTGCCAGCAGCTTGGCTACCACAGATACGCAGTATTTT	CASSLATTDTQYF
TRBJ2-5	NA	NA	TRBV7-2	TGTGCCAGCAGCCCCCGACAGTTCCAAGAGACCCAGTACTTC	CASSPRQFQETQYF
TRBJ1-4	NA	NA	TRBV25-1	TGTGCCAGCAGTGATCACACGGTAAAAGGCGCTAATGAAAAACTGTTTTTT	CASSDHTVKGANEKLFF
TRBJ1-2	NA	TRBD1	TRBV28	TGTGCCACCCTTGAACAGGGGAACTATGGCTACACCTTC	CATLEQGNYGYTF
TRBJ1-2	few	TRBD1	TRBV29-1	TGCAGCGTTGCAGACAGGGGGACGAACTATGGCTACACCTTC	CSVADRGTNYGYTF
TRBJ2-1	NA	TRBD2	TRBV7-2	TGTGCCAGCAGCCGATTAGCGGGAGCTTACAATGAGCAGTTCTTC	CASSRLAGAYNEQFF
TRBJ2-1	NA	TRBD1	TRBV4-1	TGCGCCAGCAGCCAACCTATTGGACAGGGATACAATGAGCAGTTCTTC	CASSQPIGQGYNEQFF
TRBJ2-1	NA	NA	TRBV11-2	TGTGCCAGCAGCCCAACAGGCTCCTACAATGAGCAGTTCTTC	CASSPTGSYNEQFF
TRBJ2-3	NA	TRBD1	TRBV5-1	TGCGCCAGCAGCCCTGGACAGGCCGCGGATACGCAGTATTTT	CASSPGQAADTQYF
TRBJ2-1	NA	TRBD2	TRBV9	TGTGCCAGCAGCGTAGTAGCGGGATTTGGTGAGCAGTTCTTC	CASSVVAGFGEQFF
TRBJ2-5	few	NA	TRBV4-2	TGTGCCAGCAGCCAAGCAGGGGCGGTGGAGACCCAGTACTTC	CASSQAGAVETQYF
TRBJ2-1	many	NA	TRBV11-2	TGTGCCAGCAGCTATCAGAACATATACAATGAGCAGTTCTTC	CASSYQNIYNEQFF
TRBJ2-7	NA	NA	TRBV5-1	TGCGCCAGCAGCTCGGGGGTGGGCAGTTACTACGAGCAGTACTTC	CASSSGVGSYYEQYF
TRBJ2-2	many	TRBD2	TRBV10-3	TGTGCCATCACGGCTAGCGGGGTGACCGGGGAGCTGTTTTTT	CAITASGVTGELFF
TRBJ2-7	NA	NA	TRBV18	TGTGCCAGCTCACCGCGCTTAGACAGTTCTCTTGGTGAGCAGTACTTC	CASSPRLDSSLGEQYF
TRBJ2-1	NA	TRBD2	TRBV10-3	TGTGCCATCGAGAGCGGGAGGGGAGACAATGAGCAGTTCTTC	CAIESGRGDNEQFF
TRBJ2-5	few	TRBD1	TRBV6-6	TGTGCCAGCAGCAGGGACAGCCAAGAGACCCAGTACTTC	CASSRDSQETQYF
TRBJ2-1	NA	TRBD2	TRBV6-5	TGTGCCAGCAGCCCTTTGACTAGCGGGAGCAATGAGCAGTTCTTC	CASSPLTSGSNEQFF
TRBJ2-3	NA	NA	TRBV7-9	TGTGCCAGCAGCTTAATCTTCCCGGACACCCGCACAGATACGCAGTATTTT	CASSLIFPDTRTDTQYF
TRBJ2-5	NA	TRBD1	TRBV29-1	TGCAGCGTCAGGACAGGCGGAGGTCGAGAGACCCAGTACTTC	CSVRTGGGRETQYF
TRBJ2-7	NA	TRBD1	TRBV4-2	TGTGCCAGCAGCCACCTTCTAAGGACAGGGACGGAAAGGCACGAGCAGTACTTC	CASSHLLRTGTERHEQYF
TRBJ2-1	NA	NA	TRBV2	TGTGCCAGCAGGATGGACGGTTACAATGAGCAGTTCTTC	CASRMDGYNEQFF
TRBJ1-5	few	NA	TRBV28	TGTGCCAGCAGACAGGGTCAACTCAATCAGCCCCAGCATTTT	CASRQGQLNQPQHF
TRBJ2-1	NA	NA	TRBV6-5	TGTGCCAGCAGTTATGTTGGTGAGCAGTTCTTC	CASSYVGEQFF
TRBJ2-3	NA	TRBD1	TRBV6-5	TGTGCCAGCAGCCTGGGACAGGGCATCACAGATACGCAGTATTTT	CASSLGQGITDTQYF
TRBJ2-1	NA	TRBD2	TRBV9	TGTGCCAGCAGCGTAGCTCCATCGGGAGGGCACAATGAGCAGTTCTTC	CASSVAPSGGHNEQFF
TRBJ2-5	few	NA	TRBV7-2	TGTGCCAGCAGCTTATTAGCGGACCAAGAGACCCAGTACTTC	CASSLLADQETQYF
TRBJ1-2	NA	NA	TRBV25-1	TGTGCCAGCAGTGATCTCGTTGGGACTCAAAGATCCGGGTACACCTTC	CASSDLVGTQRSGYTF
TRBJ2-6	few	NA	TRBV5-1	TGCGCCAGCAGCTTGGGGTCTGGGCATGGGGCCAACGTCCTGACTTTC	CASSLGSGHGANVLTF
TRBJ1-3	few	NA	TRBV4-2	TGTGCCAGCAGCCAAGACAGGGGTACCGGAAACACCATATATTTT	CASSQDRGTGNTIYF
TRBJ1-5	NA	NA	TRBV28	TGTGCCAGCAGTTTATCCTCCAGGTCCCAGCATTTT	CASSLSSRSQHF
TRBJ2-7	few	NA	TRBV15	TGTGCCACCAGCGCCGGGACCACCTACGAGCAGTACTTC	CATSAGTTYEQYF
TRBJ2-1	few	TRBD2	TRBV5-1	TGCGCCAGCAGCTTCACCGGGACTAGCGGAAATGAGCAGTTCTTC	CASSFTGTSGNEQFF
TRBJ2-7	NA	TRBD2	TRBV6-6	TGTGCCAGCAGTTCACCCCCAGACCGGGACTACTACGAGCAGTACTTC	CASSSPPDRDYYEQYF
TRBJ1-5	NA	NA	TRBV19	TGTGCCAGTAGTAGACTACAGGGCAATCAGCCCCAGCATTTT	CASSRLQGNQPQHF
TRBJ2-1	few	NA	TRBV19	TGTGCCAGTAGTATGGACGGAACCTACAATGAGCAGTTCTTC	CASSMDGTYNEQFF